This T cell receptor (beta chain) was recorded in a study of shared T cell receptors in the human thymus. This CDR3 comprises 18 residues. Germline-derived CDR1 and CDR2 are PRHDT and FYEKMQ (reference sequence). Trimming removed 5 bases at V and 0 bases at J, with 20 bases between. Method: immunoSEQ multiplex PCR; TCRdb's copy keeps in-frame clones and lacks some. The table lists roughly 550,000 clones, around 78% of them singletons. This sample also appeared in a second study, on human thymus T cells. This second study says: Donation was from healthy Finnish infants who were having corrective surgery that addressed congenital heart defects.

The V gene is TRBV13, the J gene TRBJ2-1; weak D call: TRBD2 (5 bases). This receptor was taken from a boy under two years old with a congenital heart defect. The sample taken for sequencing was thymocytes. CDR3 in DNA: TGTGCCAGCAGCCCCTACGTCGGGGAGCGCATCTCCTACAATGAGCAGTTCTTC. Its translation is CASSPYVGERISYNEQFF.